The 26 T cell receptor beta chains below come from one sample, sequenced in a study of OX40 agonist ivuxolimab in advanced cancers. Data came from immunoSEQ multiplex PCR; TCRdb stores just in-frame clones and leaves some out. The profile shows some 48,000 clones, around 90% of them singletons. This specimen was CD4+ or CD8+ T cells sorted from blood, taken in a trial of the OX40 agonist ivuxolimab. These receptors came from an adult with an advanced solid tumor such as melanoma, head and neck, liver or kidney cancer.

This chain connects TRBV4-1 to TRBJ1-2; D ambiguous. Germline values: CDR1 MGHRA, CDR2 YSYEKL. This CDR3 has 15 amino acids. Trimming removed 0 bases from V and 2 bases from J, with 10 bases in between. For the CDR3, the DNA is TGCGCCAGCAGCCAAGATCATCCGTTGAACTATGGCTACACCTTC. Amino acids: CASSQDHPLNYGYTF.

This chain joins TRBV2 and TRBJ2-3; D assignment may be TRBD1 or TRBD2 (5 bases each). Deletions cut 7 bases from V and 4 bases from J, with 15 bases between. CDR3 size: 14 residues. Germline CDR1 is SNHLY and CDR2 is FYNNEI. The CDR3: CASTLRRDPDTQYF. The CDR3 region has the DNA TGTGCCAGCACTCTTCGCAGGGACCCAGATACGCAGTATTTT.

This clone was seen a few times. This chain connects TRBV27 to TRBJ1-6; TRBD1 aligns across 7 bases. The CDR3 runs 15 residues. V shed 0 bases and J 9 bases; nucleotides not matched to a gene: 5. CDR1 MNHEY and CDR2 SMNVEV come from the germline V gene (reference sequence). The CDR3 DNA reads as TGTGCCAGCAGTTTATCACCAGGGGGAGGTTCACCCCTCCACTTT. Protein sequence: CASSLSPGGGSPLHF.

The CDR3 loop is CSVEIDMNYGYTF. The CDR3 bases are TGCAGCGTTGAGATTGACATGAACTATGGCTACACCTTC. The rearrangement joins TRBV29-1 to TRBJ1-2, with D unresolved. The germline V and J ends were trimmed by 3 bases and 2 bases, with 10 bases remaining between them. CDR3 length equals 13 residues. Germline assignment: CDR1 SQVTM and CDR2 ANQGSEA.

The chain employs TRBV5-1 and TRBJ2-3, with D unresolved. The CDR3 is made up of 12 amino acids. Germline CDR1 and CDR2: SGHRS and YFSETQ. V lost 4 bases to trimming and J lost 5 bases, with 8 bases between them. The CDR3 is CASSASRDTQYF. The CDR3 DNA reads as TGCGCCAGCAGCGCATCCCGAGATACGCAGTATTTT.

The CDR3 loop is CATSPQGNYGYTF. CDR3 in DNA: TGTGCCACCAGCCCTCAGGGGAACTATGGCTACACCTTC. The J gene is TRBJ1-2, the V gene TRBV15; a possible D gene is TRBD1 (6 bases). This CDR3 has 13 residues. From germline, CDR1 is LNHNV and CDR2 YYDKDF (reference sequence). The V gene lost 5 bases and the J gene lost 2 bases, with 9 bases spanning the gap.

The chain carries TRBV6-6 and TRBJ2-7; D may be TRBD2 (7 bases). Germline CDR1 and CDR2: MNHNY and SVGAGI (reference sequence). V gave up 0 bases and J gave up 4 bases, with 13 bases separating them. This CDR3 has 15 amino acids. CDR3 in amino acids: CASSYSDSGTYEQYV. CDR3 bases: TGTGCCAGCAGTTACTCGGACAGCGGGACTTACGAGCAGTACGTC.

The chain has TRBV6-5 and TRBJ2-1; 11 nucleotides line up with TRBD2. J gave up 9 bases and V 6 bases, and 10 bases lay outside the gene matches. There are 15 residues in the CDR3. Germline CDR1 MNHEY, CDR2 SVGAGI. Here the CDR3 reads CASRPLAGGLSEQFF. CDR3 bases: TGTGCCAGCAGACCCTTAGCGGGGGGGCTTAGTGAGCAGTTCTTC.

The chain joins TRBV7-8 to TRBJ2-5; 11 nucleotides align to TRBD1. The CDR3 is 14 residues long. CDR1 and CDR2 (germline): SGHVS, FQNEAQ. V was pared by 5 bases and J by 6 bases, with 5 bases of the junction left unmatched. The CDR3 nucleotides read TGTGCCAGCAGCCCAGGGACAGGGGGGAAGACCCAGTACTTC. This gives the protein CASSPGTGGKTQYF.

V usage is TRBV4-1 and J usage is TRBJ2-7; D not resolved. The CDR3 covers 15 residues. Germline V gives CDR1 MGHRA, CDR2 YSYEKL. Trimming shortened V by 4 bases and J by 2 bases, and 15 bases separated the two germline ends. In DNA, the CDR3 is TGCGCCAGCAGCCTAGCCCATGGAGAGACCTACGAGCAGTACTTC. It translates to CASSLAHGETYEQYF.

This chain uses TRBV4-1 with TRBJ2-5; the D gene is possibly TRBD2 (6 bases). Trimming removed 6 bases from V and 1 base from J, with 21 bases in between. CDR3 length: 17 amino acids. Germline CDR1 reads MGHRA; CDR2 reads YSYEKL. Written as DNA, the CDR3 is TGCGCCAGCAGGAGGACGGCCCTATCGGGGGTCCAAGAGACCCAGTACTTC. Protein: CASRRTALSGVQETQYF.

This clone was observed a single time. The chain combines TRBV5-1 with TRBJ2-1; perhaps TRBD1 as D (6 bases). CDR3 length: 16 residues. V was shortened by 3 bases and J by 5 bases, with 18 bases between the two germline ends. Germline V gene lookup returns CDR1 SGHRS and CDR2 YFSETQ. This CDR3 is CASSSILDSTNNEQFF. The CDR3 DNA reads as TGCGCCAGCAGCTCCATTCTGGACAGTACAAACAATGAGCAGTTCTTC.

The chain joins TRBV19 to TRBJ2-5, with no clear D. CDR1 and CDR2 from the germline V gene are LNHDA and SQIVND (reference sequence). The CDR3 is 12 residues long. V was trimmed by 0 bases and J by 6 bases, leaving 5 bases between them. CDR3 coding DNA: TGTGCCAGTAGTATAGATCTCAAGACCCAGTACTTC. It translates to CASSIDLKTQYF.

This clone was detected once. V gene TRBV27 combines with J gene TRBJ2-7; 7 nucleotides align to TRBD1. The CDR3 is made up of 14 amino acids. V shed 5 bases, J shed 5 bases, and the junction held 9 bases outside the gene matches. Germline V gene data show CDR1 as MNHEY and CDR2 as SMNVEV (reference sequence). DNA for the CDR3: TGTGCCAGCAGTCGGATACAGGGGCCCCACGAGCAGTACTTC. This sequence encodes CASSRIQGPHEQYF.

The CDR3 DNA reads TGTGCCAGCAGCTTTCCCGCCAGACAGGGCCCCTACACAGATACGCAGTATTTT. Its translation is CASSFPARQGPYTDTQYF. The rearrangement joins TRBV7-9 to TRBJ2-3; TRBD1 aligns across 7 bases. V was clipped by 3 bases and J by 2 bases; unmatched bases: 14. CDR1 SEHNR and CDR2 FQNEAQ come from the germline V gene (reference sequence). The CDR3 runs to 18 residues.

This clone was recorded once. A read error may produce the germline difference seen at one junction end. The CDR3 DNA is TGTGCCAGCAGTTACTACGATGAGCAGTTCTTC. Translated, it gives CASSYYDEQFF. The chain couples TRBV6-6 to TRBJ2-1; D is undetermined. Germline-derived CDR1 and CDR2 are MNHNY and SVGAGI (reference sequence). This CDR3 spans 11 amino acids.

The chain uses TRBV6-5 and TRBJ1-2, with 11 positions matching TRBD1. There are 14 residues in the CDR3. V trimming: 5 bases; J trimming: 6 bases; junction bases outside the gene matches: 5. Germline V gene lookup returns CDR1 MNHEY and CDR2 SVGAGI. In nucleotides, the CDR3 is TGTGCCAGCAGTCCGGGACAGGGGGTCCATGGCTACACCTTC. It translates to CASSPGQGVHGYTF.

V usage is TRBV9 and J usage is TRBJ2-1; D possibly uses TRBD1 or TRBD2 (5 bases each). Deletions cut 0 bases from V and 0 bases from J, with 10 bases between. CDR1 and CDR2 from the germline V gene are SGDLS and YYNGEE. The CDR3 is 16 amino acids. The DNA of the CDR3 is TGTGCCAGCAGCGTAGTCGAGGGGCCCTCCTACAATGAGCAGTTCTTC. Its translation is CASSVVEGPSYNEQFF.

The chain uses TRBV21-1 and TRBJ2-4. TRBV21-1 constitutes a pseudogene. There are 18 residues in the CDR3. In DNA form, the CDR3 reads TGTGCCAGCAGCAAAGGATACGACGGGCCTGGCGCCAAAAACATTCAGTACTTC. Translation: CASSKGYDGPGAKNIQYF.

V is TRBV19 and J is TRBJ1-2; D is undetermined. The CDR3 has 14 residues. The germline V gene has CDR1 LNHDA and CDR2 SQIVND (reference sequence). V was shortened by 5 bases and J by 4 bases, with 14 bases between the two germline ends. This chain's CDR3 is CASSSLEGLYGYTF. The CDR3 DNA sequence: TGTGCCAGTAGTTCCCTGGAAGGCCTCTATGGCTACACCTTC.

The J gene is TRBJ2-1, the V gene TRBV29-1; 12 nucleotides line up with TRBD2. Trimming at V came to 3 bases and at J to 4 bases, leaving 4 bases not matched to a gene. This CDR3 has 15 amino acids. Looked up from germline, CDR1 is SQVTM and CDR2 is ANQGSEA. CDR3 DNA sequence: TGCAGCGTTGATCTAGCGGGGGGGCGATACAATGAGCAGTTCTTC. Translating gives CSVDLAGGRYNEQFF.

The chain has TRBV4-1 and TRBJ2-5, with D perhaps assigned TRBD1 or TRBD2 (5 bases each). The CDR3 length is 15 residues. The V gene lost 4 bases and the J gene lost 1 base, with 13 bases spanning the gap. Germline V gene data show CDR1 as MGHRA and CDR2 as YSYEKL. The CDR3 is CASSLISGTQETQYF. CDR3 DNA sequence: TGCGCCAGCAGCCTAATATCCGGGACCCAAGAGACCCAGTACTTC.

V gene TRBV6-6 combines with J gene TRBJ2-7; TRBD2 matches at 12 bases. The CDR3 runs 16 residues. Trimming took 6 bases from V and 1 from J; bases not matched to a gene: 7. Per the germline V gene, CDR1 is MNHNY and CDR2 is SVGAGI (reference sequence). DNA for the CDR3: TGTGCCAGCAGGCGTACTAGCGGGGGGTTTTCCTACGAGCAGTACTTC. It specifies CASRRTSGGFSYEQYF.

The chain is built from TRBV6-6 and TRBJ2-7; TRBD2 matches at 7 bases. The CDR3 covers 15 residues. The V segment lost 5 bases and the J segment 3 bases; nucleotides outside the gene matches: 10. Looked up from germline, CDR1 is MNHNY and CDR2 is SVGAGI (reference sequence). The CDR3 DNA follows: TGTGCCAGCAGTGACAAGGGGTGGGACTACTACGAGCAGTACTTC. This translates into CASSDKGWDYYEQYF.

The chain uses TRBV10-2 and TRBJ1-5; D not certain. The CDR3 is 15 amino acids. Trimming shortened V by 0 bases and J by 7 bases, and 13 bases separated the two germline ends. The germline V gene has CDR1 WSHSY and CDR2 SAAADI. CDR3 DNA sequence: TGCGCCAGCAGTGAGTCGTTGCAGGAGCAACAGCCCCAGCATTTT. It codes for CASSESLQEQQPQHF.

As DNA, the CDR3 is TGTGCCAGCAGCGAGTCAGGTGGGGCCAACGTCCTGACTTTC. It specifies CASSESGGANVLTF. This sequence joins TRBV9 and TRBJ2-6; D is unresolved. Between the trimmed V and J ends, which lost 3 bases and 3 bases, there was a span of 7 bases. Germline loops: CDR1 SGDLS, CDR2 YYNGEE. CDR3 length: 14 residues.